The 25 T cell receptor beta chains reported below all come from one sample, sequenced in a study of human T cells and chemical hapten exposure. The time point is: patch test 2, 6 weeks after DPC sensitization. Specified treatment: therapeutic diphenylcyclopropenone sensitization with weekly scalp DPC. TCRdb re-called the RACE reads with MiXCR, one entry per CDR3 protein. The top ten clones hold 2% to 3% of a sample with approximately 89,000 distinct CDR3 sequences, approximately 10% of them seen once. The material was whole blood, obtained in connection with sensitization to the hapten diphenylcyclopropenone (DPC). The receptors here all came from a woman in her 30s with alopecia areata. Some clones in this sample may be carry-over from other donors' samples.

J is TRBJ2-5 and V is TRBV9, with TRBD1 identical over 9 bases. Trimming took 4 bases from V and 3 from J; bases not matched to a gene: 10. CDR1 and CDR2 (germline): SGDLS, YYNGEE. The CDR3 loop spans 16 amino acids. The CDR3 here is CASSPTWGQGEETQYF. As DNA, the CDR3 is TGTGCCAGCAGCCCGACATGGGGACAGGGTGAAGAGACCCAGTACTTC.

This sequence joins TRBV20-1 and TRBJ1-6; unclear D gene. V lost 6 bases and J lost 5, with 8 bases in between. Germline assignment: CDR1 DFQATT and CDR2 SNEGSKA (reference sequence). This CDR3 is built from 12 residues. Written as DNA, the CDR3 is TGCAGTGCGGGTCCCAATAATTCACCCCTCCACTTT. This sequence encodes CSAGPNNSPLHF.

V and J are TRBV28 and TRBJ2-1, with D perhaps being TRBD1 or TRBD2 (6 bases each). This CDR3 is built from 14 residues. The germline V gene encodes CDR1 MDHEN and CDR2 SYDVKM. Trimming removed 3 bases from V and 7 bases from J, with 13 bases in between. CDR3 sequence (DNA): TGTGCCAGCAGTTTCCGGCAGGGGAGGAATGAGCAGTTCTTC. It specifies CASSFRQGRNEQFF. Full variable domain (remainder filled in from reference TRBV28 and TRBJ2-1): DVKVTQSSRYLVKRTGEKVFLECVQDMDHENMFWYRQDPGLGLRLIYFSYDVKMKEKGDIPEGYSVSREKKERFSLILESASTNQTSMYLCASSFRQGRNEQFFGPGTRLTVL.

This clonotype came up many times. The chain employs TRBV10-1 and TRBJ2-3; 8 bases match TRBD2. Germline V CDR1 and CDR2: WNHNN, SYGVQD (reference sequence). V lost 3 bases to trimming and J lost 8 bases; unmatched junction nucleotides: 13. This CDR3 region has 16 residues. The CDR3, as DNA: TGCGCCAGCAGTGAAGGGCTAGCGGGCTCATCTAGTACGCAGTATTTT. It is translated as CASSEGLAGSSSTQYF.

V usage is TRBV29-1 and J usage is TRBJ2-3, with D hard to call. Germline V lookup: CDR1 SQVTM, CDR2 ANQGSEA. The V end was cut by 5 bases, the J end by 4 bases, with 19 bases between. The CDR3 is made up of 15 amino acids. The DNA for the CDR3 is TGCAGCGTTACAGACTTGCGAGAAGCTTCAGATACGCAGTATTTT. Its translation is CSVTDLREASDTQYF.

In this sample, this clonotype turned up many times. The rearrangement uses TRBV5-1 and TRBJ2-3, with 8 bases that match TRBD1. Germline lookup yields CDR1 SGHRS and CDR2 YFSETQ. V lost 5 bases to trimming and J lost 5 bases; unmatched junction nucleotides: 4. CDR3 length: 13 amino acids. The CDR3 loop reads CASRVQGVDTQYF. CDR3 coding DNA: TGCGCCAGCAGAGTACAGGGGGTAGATACGCAGTATTTT.

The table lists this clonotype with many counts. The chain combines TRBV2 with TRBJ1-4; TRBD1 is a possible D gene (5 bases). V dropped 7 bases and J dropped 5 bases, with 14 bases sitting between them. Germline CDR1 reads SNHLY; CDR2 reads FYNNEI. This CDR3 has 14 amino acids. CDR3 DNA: TGTGCCAGCAAGGTTACCTGGGGGAATGAAAAACTGTTTTTT. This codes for CASKVTWGNEKLFF.

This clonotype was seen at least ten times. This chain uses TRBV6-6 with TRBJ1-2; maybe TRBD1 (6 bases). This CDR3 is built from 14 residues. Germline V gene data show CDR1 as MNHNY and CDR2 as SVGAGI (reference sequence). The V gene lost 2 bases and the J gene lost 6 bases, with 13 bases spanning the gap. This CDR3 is CASSYGGRKNGYTF. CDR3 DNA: TGTGCCAGCAGTTACGGGGGGCGAAAAAATGGCTACACCTTC.

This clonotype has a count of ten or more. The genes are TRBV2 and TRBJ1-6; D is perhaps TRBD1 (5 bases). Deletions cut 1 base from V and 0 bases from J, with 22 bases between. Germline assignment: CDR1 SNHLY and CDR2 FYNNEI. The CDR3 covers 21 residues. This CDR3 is CASSEGFAARRGGSYNSPLHF. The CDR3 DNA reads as TGTGCCAGCAGTGAAGGGTTTGCCGCCAGAAGGGGCGGCTCCTATAATTCACCCCTCCACTTT.

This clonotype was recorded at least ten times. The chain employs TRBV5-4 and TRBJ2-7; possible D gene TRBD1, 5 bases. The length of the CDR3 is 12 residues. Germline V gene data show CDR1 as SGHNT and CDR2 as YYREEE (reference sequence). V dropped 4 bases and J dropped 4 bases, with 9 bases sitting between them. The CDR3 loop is CASSKQGYEQYF. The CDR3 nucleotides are TGTGCCAGCAGCAAGCAGGGTTACGAGCAGTACTTC. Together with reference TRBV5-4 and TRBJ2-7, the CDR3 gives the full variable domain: ETGVTQSPTHLIKTRGQQVTLRCSSQSGHNTVSWYQQALGQGPQFIFQYYREEENGRGNFPPRFSGLQFPNYSSELNVNALELDDSALYLCASSKQGYEQYFGPGTRLTVT.

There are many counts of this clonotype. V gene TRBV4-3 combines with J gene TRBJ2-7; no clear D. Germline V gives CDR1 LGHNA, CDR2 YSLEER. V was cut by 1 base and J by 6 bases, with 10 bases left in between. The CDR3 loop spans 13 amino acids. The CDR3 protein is CASSQVWASEQYF. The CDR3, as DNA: TGCGCCAGCAGCCAAGTTTGGGCATCCGAGCAGTACTTC.

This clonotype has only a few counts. The CDR3 DNA reads TGCAGCGCCAGGACAGGATCCTACAATGAGCAGTTCTTC. It codes for CSARTGSYNEQFF. The rearrangement links TRBV29-1 to TRBJ2-1, with 7 bases fitting TRBD1. There are 13 residues in the CDR3. J was trimmed by 1 base and V by 7 bases; bases with no gene match: 4. Germline CDR1 and CDR2: SQVTM and ANQGSEA.

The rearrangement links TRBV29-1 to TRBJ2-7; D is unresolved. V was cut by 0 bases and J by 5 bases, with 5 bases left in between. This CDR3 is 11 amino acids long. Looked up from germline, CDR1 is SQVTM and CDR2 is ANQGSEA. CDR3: CSVEERDEQYF. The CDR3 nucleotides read TGCAGCGTTGAAGAAAGGGACGAGCAGTACTTC.

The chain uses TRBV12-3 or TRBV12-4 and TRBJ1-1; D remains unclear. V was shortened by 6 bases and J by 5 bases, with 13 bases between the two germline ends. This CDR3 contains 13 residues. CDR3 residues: CASRMTWVTEAFF. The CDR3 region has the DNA TGTGCCAGCAGAATGACGTGGGTGACTGAAGCTTTCTTT.

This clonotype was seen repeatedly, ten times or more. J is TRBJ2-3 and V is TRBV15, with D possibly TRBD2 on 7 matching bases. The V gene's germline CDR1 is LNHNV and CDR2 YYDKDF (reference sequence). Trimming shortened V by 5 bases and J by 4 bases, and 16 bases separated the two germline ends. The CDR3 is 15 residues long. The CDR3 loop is CATSLARGGADTQYF. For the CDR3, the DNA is TGTGCCACCAGCCTCGCGAGGGGGGGCGCAGATACGCAGTATTTT.

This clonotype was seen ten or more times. CDR3 nucleotide sequence: TGTGCCAGCAGTTTATTAGCGGGGGGCTACGAGCAGTACTTC. The encoded protein is CASSLLAGGYEQYF. The V call is TRBV28, the J call TRBJ2-7; TRBD2 matches 10 bases. There are 14 residues in the CDR3. Trimming took 1 base from V and 3 from J; bases not matched to a gene: 0. The germline V gene encodes CDR1 MDHEN and CDR2 SYDVKM.

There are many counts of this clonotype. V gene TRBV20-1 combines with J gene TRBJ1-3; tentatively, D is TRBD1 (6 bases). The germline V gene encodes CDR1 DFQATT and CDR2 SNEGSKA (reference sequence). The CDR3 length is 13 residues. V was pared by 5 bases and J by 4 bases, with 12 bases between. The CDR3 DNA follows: TGCAGTGCTCGTACAGGGCCAGGAAACACCATATATTTT. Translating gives CSARTGPGNTIYF.

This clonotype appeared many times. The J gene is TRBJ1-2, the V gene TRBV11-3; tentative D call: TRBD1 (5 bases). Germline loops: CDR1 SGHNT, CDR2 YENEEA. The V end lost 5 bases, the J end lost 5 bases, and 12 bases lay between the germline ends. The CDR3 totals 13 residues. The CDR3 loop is CASSGAGEYGYTF. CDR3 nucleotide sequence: TGTGCCAGCAGCGGGGCAGGCGAGTATGGCTACACCTTC.

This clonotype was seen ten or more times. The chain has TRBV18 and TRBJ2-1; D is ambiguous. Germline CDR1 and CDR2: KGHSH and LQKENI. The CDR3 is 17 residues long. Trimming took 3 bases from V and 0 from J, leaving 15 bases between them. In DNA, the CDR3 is TGTGCCAGCTCACCTAGAGAACAGCGAACCTCCTACAATGAGCAGTTCTTC. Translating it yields CASSPREQRTSYNEQFF.

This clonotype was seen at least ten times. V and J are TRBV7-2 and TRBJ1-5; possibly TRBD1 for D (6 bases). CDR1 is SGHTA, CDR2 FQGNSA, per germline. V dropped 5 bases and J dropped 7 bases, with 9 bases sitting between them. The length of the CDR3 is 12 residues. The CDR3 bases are TGTGCCAGCAGCCAGGACAGCCAGCCCCAGCATTTT. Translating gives CASSQDSQPQHF.

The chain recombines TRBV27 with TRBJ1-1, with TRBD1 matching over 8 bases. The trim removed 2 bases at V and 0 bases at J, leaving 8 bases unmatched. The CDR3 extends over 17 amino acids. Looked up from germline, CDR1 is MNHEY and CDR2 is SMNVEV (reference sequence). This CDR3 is CASSLKQGARLNTEAFF. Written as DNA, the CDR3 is TGTGCCAGCAGTTTAAAGCAGGGGGCCCGTCTGAACACTGAAGCTTTCTTT.

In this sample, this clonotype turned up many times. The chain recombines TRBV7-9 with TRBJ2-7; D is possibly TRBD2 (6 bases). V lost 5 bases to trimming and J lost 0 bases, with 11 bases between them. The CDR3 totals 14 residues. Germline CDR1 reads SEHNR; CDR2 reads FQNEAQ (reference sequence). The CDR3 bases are TGTGCCAGCAGCCCGGGAGTTTACTCCTACGAGCAGTACTTC. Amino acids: CASSPGVYSYEQYF.

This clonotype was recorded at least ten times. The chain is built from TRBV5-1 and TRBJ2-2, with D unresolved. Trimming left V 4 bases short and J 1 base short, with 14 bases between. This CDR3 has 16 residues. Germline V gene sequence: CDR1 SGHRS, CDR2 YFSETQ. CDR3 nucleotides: TGCGCCAGCAGCCCGGGTTACTCCCTGAACACCGGGGAGCTGTTTTTT. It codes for CASSPGYSLNTGELFF.

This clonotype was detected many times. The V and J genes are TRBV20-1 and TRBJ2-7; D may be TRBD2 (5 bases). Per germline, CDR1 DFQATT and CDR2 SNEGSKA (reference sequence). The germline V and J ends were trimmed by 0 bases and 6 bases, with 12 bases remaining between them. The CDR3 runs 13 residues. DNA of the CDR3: TGCAGTGCTAGAGATATAGTAGCGCGCGAGCAGTACTTC. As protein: CSARDIVAREQYF.

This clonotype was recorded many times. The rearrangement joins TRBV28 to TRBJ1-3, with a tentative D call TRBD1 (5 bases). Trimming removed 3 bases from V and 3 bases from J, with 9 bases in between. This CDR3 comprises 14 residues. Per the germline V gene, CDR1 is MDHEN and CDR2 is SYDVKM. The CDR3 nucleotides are TGTGCCAGCAGTTTTCGGGGGATTGGAAACACCATATATTTT. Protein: CASSFRGIGNTIYF.